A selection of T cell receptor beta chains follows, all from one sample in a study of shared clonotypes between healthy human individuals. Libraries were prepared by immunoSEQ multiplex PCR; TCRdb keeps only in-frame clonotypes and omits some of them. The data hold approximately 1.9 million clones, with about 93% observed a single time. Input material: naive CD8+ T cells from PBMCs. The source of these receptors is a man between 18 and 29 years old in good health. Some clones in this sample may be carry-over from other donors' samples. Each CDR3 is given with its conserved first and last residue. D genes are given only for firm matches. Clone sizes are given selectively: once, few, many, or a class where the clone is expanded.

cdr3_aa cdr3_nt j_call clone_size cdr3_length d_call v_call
CSAWAAVVQLNTEAFF TGCAGCGCCTGGGCGGCAGTAGTACAGTTGAACACTGAAGCTTTCTTT TRBJ1-1 - 16 - TRBV29-1
CSARDMGTQYF TGCAGTGCTAGAGATATGGGGACCCAGTACTTC TRBJ2-5 - 11 - TRBV20-1
CASSQVTGANYGYTF TGTGCCAGCAGCCAAGTTACAGGGGCTAACTATGGCTACACCTTC TRBJ1-2 - 15 TRBD1 TRBV14
CASSPGWGGGYEQYF TGTGCCAGCAGCCCCGGGTGGGGAGGAGGCTACGAGCAGTACTTC TRBJ2-7 - 15 - TRBV7-2
CASSPGYGTGPQETQYF TGTGCCAGCAGCCCGGGATATGGGACGGGGCCCCAAGAGACCCAGTACTTC TRBJ2-5 - 17 - TRBV5-4
CASSLRGTGELFF TGTGCCAGCAGCTTAAGGGGCACCGGGGAGCTGTTTTTT TRBJ2-2 - 13 - TRBV13
CASSLALREGVNEQFF TGCGCCAGCAGCTTGGCCTTGCGGGAGGGGGTGAATGAGCAGTTCTTC TRBJ2-1 - 16 TRBD2 TRBV5-1
CASSYTHLGYNEQFF TGTGCCAGCAGTTACACCCATCTAGGGTACAATGAGCAGTTCTTC TRBJ2-1 - 15 - TRBV6-5
CASSQKQGGVSNQPQHF TGCGCCAGCAGTCAAAAACAGGGAGGAGTTAGCAATCAGCCCCAGCATTTT TRBJ1-5 - 17 - TRBV23-1
CASSSWTGAGVGYGYTF TGTGCCAGCAGCTCTTGGACAGGGGCCGGAGTGGGCTATGGCTACACCTTC TRBJ1-2 - 17 TRBD1 TRBV11-2
CASSPWGHLTDTQYF TGTGCCAGCAGCCCCTGGGGACACCTCACAGATACGCAGTATTTT TRBJ2-3 - 15 - TRBV7-8
CASIKYPEGRVDGELFF TGTGCCAGCATCAAGTACCCCGAGGGGCGAGTGGACGGGGAGCTGTTTTTT TRBJ2-2 - 17 - TRBV7-9
CASSYALTGTGGLDTEAFF TGTGCCAGCAGCTACGCTTTAACCGGGACAGGGGGCTTGGACACTGAAGCTTTCTTT TRBJ1-1 - 19 TRBD1 TRBV11-2
CASEGGELFF TGTGCCAGCGAGGGCGGGGAGCTGTTTTTT TRBJ2-2 - 10 - TRBV28
CASVDTKGRAAQPQHF TGTGCCAGTGTGGATACTAAAGGGAGGGCTGCTCAGCCCCAGCATTTT TRBJ1-5 once 16 - TRBV2
CASSLGSGGTNTGELFF TGTGCCAGCAGCCTAGGGAGCGGCGGAACGAACACCGGGGAGCTGTTTTTT TRBJ2-2 - 17 - TRBV9
CASSLAARAISVKQFF TGTGCCAGCAGCTTAGCGGCCAGGGCCATTTCGGTTAAGCAGTTCTTC TRBJ2-1 - 16 - TRBV7-2